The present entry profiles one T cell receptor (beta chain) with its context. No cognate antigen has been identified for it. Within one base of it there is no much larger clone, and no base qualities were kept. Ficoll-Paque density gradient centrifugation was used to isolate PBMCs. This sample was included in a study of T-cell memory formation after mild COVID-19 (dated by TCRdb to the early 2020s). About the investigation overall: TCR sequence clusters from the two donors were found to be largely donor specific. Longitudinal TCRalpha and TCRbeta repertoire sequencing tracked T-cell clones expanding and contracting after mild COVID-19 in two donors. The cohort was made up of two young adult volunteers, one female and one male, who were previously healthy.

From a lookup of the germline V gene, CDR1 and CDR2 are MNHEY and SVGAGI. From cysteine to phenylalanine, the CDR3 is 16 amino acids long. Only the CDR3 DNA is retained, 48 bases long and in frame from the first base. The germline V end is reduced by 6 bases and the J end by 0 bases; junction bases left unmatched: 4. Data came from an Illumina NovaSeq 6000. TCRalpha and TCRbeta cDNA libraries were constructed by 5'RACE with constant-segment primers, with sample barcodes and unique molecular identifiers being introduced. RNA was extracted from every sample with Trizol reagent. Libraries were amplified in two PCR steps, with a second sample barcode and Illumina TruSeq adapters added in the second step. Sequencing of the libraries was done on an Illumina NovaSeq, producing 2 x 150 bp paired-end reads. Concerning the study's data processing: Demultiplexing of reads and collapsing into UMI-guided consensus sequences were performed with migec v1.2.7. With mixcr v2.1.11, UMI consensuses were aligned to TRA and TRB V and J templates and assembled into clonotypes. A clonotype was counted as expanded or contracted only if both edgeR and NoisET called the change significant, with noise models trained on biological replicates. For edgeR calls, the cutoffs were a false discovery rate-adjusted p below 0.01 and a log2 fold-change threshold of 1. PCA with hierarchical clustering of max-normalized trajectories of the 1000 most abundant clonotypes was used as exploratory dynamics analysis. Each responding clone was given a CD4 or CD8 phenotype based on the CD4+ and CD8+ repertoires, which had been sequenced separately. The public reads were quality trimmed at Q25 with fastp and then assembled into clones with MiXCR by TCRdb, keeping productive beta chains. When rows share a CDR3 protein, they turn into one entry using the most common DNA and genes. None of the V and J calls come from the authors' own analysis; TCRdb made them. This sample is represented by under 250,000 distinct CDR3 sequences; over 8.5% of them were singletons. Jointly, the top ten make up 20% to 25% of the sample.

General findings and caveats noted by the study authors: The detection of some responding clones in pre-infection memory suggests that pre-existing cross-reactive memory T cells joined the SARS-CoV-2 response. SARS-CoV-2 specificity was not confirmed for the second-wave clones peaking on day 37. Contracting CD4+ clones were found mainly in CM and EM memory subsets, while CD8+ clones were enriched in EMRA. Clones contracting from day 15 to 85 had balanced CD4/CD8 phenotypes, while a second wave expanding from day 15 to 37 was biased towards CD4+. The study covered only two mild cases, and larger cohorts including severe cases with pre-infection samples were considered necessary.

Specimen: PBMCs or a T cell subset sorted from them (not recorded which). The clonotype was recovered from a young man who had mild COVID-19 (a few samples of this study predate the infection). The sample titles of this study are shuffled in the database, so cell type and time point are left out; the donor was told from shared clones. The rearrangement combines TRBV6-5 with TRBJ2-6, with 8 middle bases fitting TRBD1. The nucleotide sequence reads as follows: TGTGCCAGCAGCGGACAGGGATCCTCTGGGGCCAACGTCCTGACTTTC. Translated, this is CASSGQGSSGANVLTF.